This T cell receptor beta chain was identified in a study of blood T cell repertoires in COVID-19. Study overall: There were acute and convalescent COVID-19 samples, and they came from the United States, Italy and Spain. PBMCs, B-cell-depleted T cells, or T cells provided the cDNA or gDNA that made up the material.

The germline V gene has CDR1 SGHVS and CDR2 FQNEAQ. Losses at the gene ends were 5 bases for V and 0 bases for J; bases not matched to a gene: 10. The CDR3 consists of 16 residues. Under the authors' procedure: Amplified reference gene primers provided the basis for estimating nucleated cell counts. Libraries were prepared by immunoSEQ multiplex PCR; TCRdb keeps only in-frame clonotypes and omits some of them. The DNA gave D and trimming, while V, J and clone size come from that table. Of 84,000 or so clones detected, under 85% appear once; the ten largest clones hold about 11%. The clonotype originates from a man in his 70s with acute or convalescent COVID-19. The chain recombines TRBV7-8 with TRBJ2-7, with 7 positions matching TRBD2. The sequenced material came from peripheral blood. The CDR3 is CASSPAPAGVSYEQYF. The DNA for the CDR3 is TGTGCCAGCAGCCCAGCCCCTGCGGGGGTCTCCTACGAGCAGTACTTC.